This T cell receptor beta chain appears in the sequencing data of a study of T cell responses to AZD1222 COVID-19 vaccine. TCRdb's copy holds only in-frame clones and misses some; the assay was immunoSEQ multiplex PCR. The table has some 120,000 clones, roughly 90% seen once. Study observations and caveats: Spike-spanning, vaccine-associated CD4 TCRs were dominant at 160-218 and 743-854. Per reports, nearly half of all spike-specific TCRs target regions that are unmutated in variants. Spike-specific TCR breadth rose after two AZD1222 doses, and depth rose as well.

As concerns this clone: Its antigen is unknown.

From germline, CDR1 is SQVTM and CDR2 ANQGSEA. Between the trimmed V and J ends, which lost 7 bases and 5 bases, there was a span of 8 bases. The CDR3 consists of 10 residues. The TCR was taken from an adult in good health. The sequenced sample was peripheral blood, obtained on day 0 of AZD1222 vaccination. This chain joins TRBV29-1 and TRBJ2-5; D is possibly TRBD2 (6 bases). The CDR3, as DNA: TGCAGCGCTGGGGGGGAGACCCAGTACTTC. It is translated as CSAGGETQYF.